This passage covers 13 T cell receptor beta chains from one sample sequenced in a study of control samples from healthy donors and cancer patients (dated by TCRdb to the early 2020s). Library method: the immunoSEQ multiplex PCR assay. Imported from immuneACCESS, the table was reduced by TCRdb to in-frame sequences with V and J called. These copies leave out some clones; in studies compared against another copy, an unresolved V gene accounts for under half, and the cause of the remainder is not known. The sample data list roughly 55,000 clones, and approximately 88% of these were observed just once. The ten largest clones add up to approximately 4% of the sample. The sequenced sample consisted of blood. The receptors shown here come from a man aged 50 to 59 in good health.

This clone showed up just a few times. The rearrangement links TRBV19 to TRBJ1-1; D possibly corresponds to TRBD1 (6 bases). The V gene lost 4 bases and the J gene lost 5 bases, with 14 bases spanning the gap. This CDR3 spans 14 amino acids. Germline-derived CDR1 and CDR2 are LNHDA and SQIVND (reference sequence). CDR3: CASSTRQVRTEAFF. CDR3 in DNA: TGTGCCAGTAGTACCCGACAGGTCCGAACTGAAGCTTTCTTT.

The V and J genes are TRBV11-1 and TRBJ2-3; D might be TRBD2 (5 bases). The CDR3 is 15 amino acids. Germline CDR1 is SGHAT and CDR2 is FQDESV (reference sequence). V lost 5 bases and J 1 base, leaving 13 bases between the germline ends. CDR3 coding DNA: TGTGCCAGCAGCGTCGGACTCCTCCGCACAGATACGCAGTATTTT. This translates into CASSVGLLRTDTQYF.

The genes are TRBV4-2 and TRBJ2-2; weak D call: TRBD2 (7 bases). Trimming stripped 3 bases from V and 4 bases from J, with 18 bases between. This CDR3 region has 17 residues. Germline V CDR1 and CDR2: LGHNA, YNFKEQ. CDR3 sequence: CASSQGARGGSTGELFF. CDR3 sequence (DNA): TGTGCCAGCAGCCAGGGGGCTCGGGGCGGGAGCACCGGGGAGCTGTTTTTT.

The gene calls are TRBV5-1 and TRBJ1-2, with D possibly being TRBD1 (5 bases). CDR3 length: 16 residues. V lost 6 bases to trimming and J lost 2 bases, with 20 bases between them. CDR1 is SGHRS and CDR2 is YFSETQ in the germline V gene. The CDR3 protein is CASKPGLGTPNYGYTF. CDR3 nucleotide sequence: TGCGCCAGCAAACCCGGATTGGGGACTCCAAACTATGGCTACACCTTC.

V usage is TRBV5-4 and J usage is TRBJ1-1, with 7 bases identical to TRBD1. The V gene end was trimmed by 4 bases and the J gene end by 4 bases; junction bases not matched to a gene: 4. CDR1 is SGHNT, CDR2 YYREEE, per germline (reference sequence). This CDR3 region has 13 residues. Here the CDR3 reads CASSEGAITEAFF. CDR3 nucleotide sequence: TGTGCCAGCAGCGAGGGGGCAATCACTGAAGCTTTCTTT.

This chain links TRBV14 with TRBJ1-2; D is undetermined. V was clipped by 4 bases and J by 4 bases, with 13 bases between them. Germline lookup yields CDR1 SGHDN and CDR2 FVKESK. This CDR3 comprises 14 residues. The CDR3 here is CASSPRVVGYGYTF. The CDR3 DNA is TGTGCCAGCAGCCCGAGGGTGGTGGGCTATGGCTACACCTTC.

CDR3 DNA: TGTGCCATCAGTGAGTTACAGCTCCAGGTTTATGGCTACACCTTC. It translates to CAISELQLQVYGYTF. This chain joins TRBV10-3 and TRBJ1-2; D uncertain. Trimming took 1 base from V and 5 from J, leaving 14 bases between them. The CDR3 runs 15 residues. CDR1 and CDR2 from the germline V gene are ENHRY and SYGVKD.

The chain couples TRBV29-1 to TRBJ2-5; 7 nucleotides line up with TRBD1. The CDR3 runs 14 residues. CDR1 SQVTM and CDR2 ANQGSEA come from the germline V gene. Trimming took 7 bases from V and 5 from J; bases not matched to a gene: 13. CDR3 bases: TGCAGCGGGGACCGTGGCAGGGGGTCGGAGACCCAGTACTTC. Residues: CSGDRGRGSETQYF.

CDR3 sequence reads: CASSTGQSGELFF. In DNA, the CDR3 is TGTGCCAGCAGTACAGGACAGTCCGGGGAGCTGTTTTTT. The V and J genes are TRBV6-5 and TRBJ2-2; perhaps TRBD1 as D (6 bases). V lost 5 bases to trimming and J lost 6 bases, with 10 bases between them. The CDR3 is 13 amino acids. CDR1 MNHEY and CDR2 SVGAGI come from the germline V gene.

This chain uses TRBV11-2 with TRBJ1-2; TRBD1 matches at 7 bases. The V segment lost 6 bases and the J segment 4 bases; nucleotides outside the gene matches: 8. The germline gives CDR1 SGHAT, CDR2 FQNNGV. CDR3 length equals 14 residues. The CDR3: CASRGDSSLYGYTF. Here the CDR3 DNA reads TGTGCCAGCAGAGGGGACAGCTCTCTCTATGGCTACACCTTC.

The chain combines TRBV5-1 with TRBJ1-1; 9 bases align to TRBD1. Germline CDR1 and CDR2: SGHRS and YFSETQ. The J segment lost 2 bases and the V segment lost 4 bases, leaving 3 bases of the junction unmatched. The CDR3 contains 14 residues. This CDR3 reads CASSTGQGNTEAFF. The CDR3, as DNA: TGCGCCAGCAGCACGGGACAGGGAAACACTGAAGCTTTCTTT.

The chain uses TRBV10-2 and TRBJ1-6; 8 bases match TRBD1. CDR1 is WSHSY and CDR2 is SAAADI in the germline V gene. This CDR3 has 14 amino acids. The junction had 3 bases not matched to a gene; V was cut back by 1 base and J by 10 bases. The CDR3 region has the DNA TGCGCCAGCAGTGAGTGGTCAGGGGGCTCACCCCTCCACTTT. It encodes CASSEWSGGSPLHF.

This clone appeared once. One end of the junction fails to match germline, which may point to a read error. This chain uses TRBV6-2 or TRBV6-3 with TRBJ2-7; D remains ambiguous. Germline assignment: CDR1 MNHEY and CDR2 SVGEGT. This CDR3 has 13 amino acids. For the CDR3, the DNA is TGTGCCAGCAGTTCTAGGCGCTCCGACGAGCAGTACTTC. Translated, it gives CASSSRRSDEQYF.